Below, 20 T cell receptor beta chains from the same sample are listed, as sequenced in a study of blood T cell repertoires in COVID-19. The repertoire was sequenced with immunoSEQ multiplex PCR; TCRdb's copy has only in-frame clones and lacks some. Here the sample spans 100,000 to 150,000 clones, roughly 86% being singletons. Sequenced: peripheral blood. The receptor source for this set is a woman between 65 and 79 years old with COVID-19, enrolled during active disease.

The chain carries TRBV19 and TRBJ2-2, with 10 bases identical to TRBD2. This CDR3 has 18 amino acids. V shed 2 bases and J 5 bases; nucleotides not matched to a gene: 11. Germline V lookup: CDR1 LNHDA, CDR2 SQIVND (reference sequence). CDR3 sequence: CASSITGRASGGTGELFF. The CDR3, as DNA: TGTGCCAGTAGTATAACCGGACGGGCTAGCGGGGGAACCGGGGAGCTGTTTTTT.

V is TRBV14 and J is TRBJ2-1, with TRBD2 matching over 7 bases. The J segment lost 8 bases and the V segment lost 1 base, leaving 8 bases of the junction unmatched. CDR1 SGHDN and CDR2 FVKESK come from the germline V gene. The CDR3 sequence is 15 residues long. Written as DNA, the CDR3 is TGTGCCAGCAGCCAAGGAGTGAGGACTAGGCATGAGCAGTTCTTC. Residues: CASSQGVRTRHEQFF.

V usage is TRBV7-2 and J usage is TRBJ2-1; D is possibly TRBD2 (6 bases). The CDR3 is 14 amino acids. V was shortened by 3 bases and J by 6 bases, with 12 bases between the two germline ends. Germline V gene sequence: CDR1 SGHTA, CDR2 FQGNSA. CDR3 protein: CASSLTSPSNEQFF. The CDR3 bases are TGTGCCAGCAGCTTGACTAGTCCTTCCAATGAGCAGTTCTTC.

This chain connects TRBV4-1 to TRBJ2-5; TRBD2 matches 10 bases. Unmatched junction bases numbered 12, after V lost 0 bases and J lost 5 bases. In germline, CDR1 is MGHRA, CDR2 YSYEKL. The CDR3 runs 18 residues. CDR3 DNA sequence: TGCGCCAGCAGCCAAGATGGGTTTCTAGCGGGGGCCTTGGAGACCCAGTACTTC. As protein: CASSQDGFLAGALETQYF.

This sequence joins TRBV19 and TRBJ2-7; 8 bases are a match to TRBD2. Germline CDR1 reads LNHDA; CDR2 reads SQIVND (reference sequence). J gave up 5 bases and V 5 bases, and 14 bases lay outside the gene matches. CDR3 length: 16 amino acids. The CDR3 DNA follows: TGTGCCAGTAGTCCTCCCCCCCAGCGGGGGAACGACGAGCAGTACTTC. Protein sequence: CASSPPPQRGNDEQYF.

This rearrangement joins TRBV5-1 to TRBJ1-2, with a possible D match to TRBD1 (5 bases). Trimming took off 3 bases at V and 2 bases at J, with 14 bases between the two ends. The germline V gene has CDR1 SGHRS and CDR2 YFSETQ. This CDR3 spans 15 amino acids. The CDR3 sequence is CASSSAGRQNYGYTF. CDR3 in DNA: TGCGCCAGCAGCTCGGCCGGTCGACAGAACTATGGCTACACCTTC.

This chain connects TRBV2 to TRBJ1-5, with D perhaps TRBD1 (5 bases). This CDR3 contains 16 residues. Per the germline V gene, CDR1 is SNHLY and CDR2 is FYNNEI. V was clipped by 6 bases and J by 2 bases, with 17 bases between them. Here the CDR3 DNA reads TGTGCCAGCAGCGCCGGGGGGGGAACGGGCAATCAGCCCCAGCATTTT. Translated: CASSAGGGTGNQPQHF.

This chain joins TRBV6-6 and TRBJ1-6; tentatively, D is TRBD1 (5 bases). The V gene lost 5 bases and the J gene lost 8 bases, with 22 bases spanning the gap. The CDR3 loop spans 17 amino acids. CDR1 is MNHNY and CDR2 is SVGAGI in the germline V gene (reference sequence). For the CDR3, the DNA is TGTGCCAGCAGTCGGCGGGGGGGAAGGGGCTTGGATTCACCCCTCCACTTT. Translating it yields CASSRRGGRGLDSPLHF.

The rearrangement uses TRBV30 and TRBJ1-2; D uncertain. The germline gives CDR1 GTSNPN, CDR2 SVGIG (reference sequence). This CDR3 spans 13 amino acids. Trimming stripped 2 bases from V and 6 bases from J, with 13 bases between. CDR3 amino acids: CAWSNGVEDGYTF. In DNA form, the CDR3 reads TGTGCCTGGAGTAACGGGGTCGAGGATGGCTACACCTTC.

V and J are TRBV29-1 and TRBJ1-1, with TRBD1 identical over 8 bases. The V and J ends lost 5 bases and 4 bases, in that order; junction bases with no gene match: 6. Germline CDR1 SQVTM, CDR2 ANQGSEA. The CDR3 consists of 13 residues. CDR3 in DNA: TGCAGCGTTTATAGGACAGGGAGCACTGAAGCTTTCTTT. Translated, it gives CSVYRTGSTEAFF.

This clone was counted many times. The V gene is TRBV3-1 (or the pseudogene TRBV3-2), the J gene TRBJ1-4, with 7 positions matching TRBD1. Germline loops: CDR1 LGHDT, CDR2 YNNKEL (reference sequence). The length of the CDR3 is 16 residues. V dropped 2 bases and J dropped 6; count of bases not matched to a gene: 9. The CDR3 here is CASSQTRGTRDEKLFF. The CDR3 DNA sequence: TGTGCCAGCAGCCAAACCAGGGGGACTAGGGATGAAAAACTGTTTTTT.

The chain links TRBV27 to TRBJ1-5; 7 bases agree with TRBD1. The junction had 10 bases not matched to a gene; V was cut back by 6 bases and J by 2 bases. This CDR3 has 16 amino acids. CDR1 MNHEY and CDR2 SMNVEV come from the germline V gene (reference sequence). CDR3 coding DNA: TGTGCCAGCAGGGCCCAGGACAGGCTGGGCAATCAGCCCCAGCATTTT. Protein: CASRAQDRLGNQPQHF.

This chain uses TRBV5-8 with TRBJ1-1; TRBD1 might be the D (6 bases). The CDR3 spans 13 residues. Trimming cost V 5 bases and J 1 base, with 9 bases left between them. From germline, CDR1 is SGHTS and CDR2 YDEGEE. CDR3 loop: CASRSRGNTEAFF. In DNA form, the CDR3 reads TGTGCCAGCAGGTCCAGGGGGAACACTGAAGCTTTCTTT.

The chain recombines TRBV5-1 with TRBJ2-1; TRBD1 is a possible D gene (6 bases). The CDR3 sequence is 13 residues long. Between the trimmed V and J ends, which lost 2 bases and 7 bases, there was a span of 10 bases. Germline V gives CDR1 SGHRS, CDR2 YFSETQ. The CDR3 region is CASSFQGWNEQFF. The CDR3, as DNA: TGCGCCAGCAGCTTCCAGGGGTGGAATGAGCAGTTCTTC.

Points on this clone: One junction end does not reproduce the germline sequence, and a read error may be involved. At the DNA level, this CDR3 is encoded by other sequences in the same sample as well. The CDR3 DNA is TGCGCCAGCAGTTTGGACAGGGTGAACACTGAAGCTTTCTTT. Protein: CASSLDRVNTEAFF. The chain carries TRBV5-1 and TRBJ1-1, with 8 bases that match TRBD1. CDR3 length: 14 residues. Germline V gene data show CDR1 as SGHRS and CDR2 as YFSETQ.

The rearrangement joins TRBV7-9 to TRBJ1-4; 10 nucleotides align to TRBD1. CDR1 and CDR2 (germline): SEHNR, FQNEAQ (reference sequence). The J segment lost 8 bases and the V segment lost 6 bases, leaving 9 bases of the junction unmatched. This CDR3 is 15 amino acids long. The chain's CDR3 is CASSQPDRGREKLFF. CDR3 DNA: TGTGCCAGCAGTCAACCAGACAGGGGGCGCGAAAAACTGTTTTTT.

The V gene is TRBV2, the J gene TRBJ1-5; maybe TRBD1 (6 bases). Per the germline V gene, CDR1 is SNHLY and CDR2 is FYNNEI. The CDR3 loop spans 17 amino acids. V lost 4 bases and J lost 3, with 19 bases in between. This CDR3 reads CASSGLNGQRYNQPQHF. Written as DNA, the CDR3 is TGTGCCAGCAGTGGACTTAATGGACAGCGGTACAATCAGCCCCAGCATTTT.

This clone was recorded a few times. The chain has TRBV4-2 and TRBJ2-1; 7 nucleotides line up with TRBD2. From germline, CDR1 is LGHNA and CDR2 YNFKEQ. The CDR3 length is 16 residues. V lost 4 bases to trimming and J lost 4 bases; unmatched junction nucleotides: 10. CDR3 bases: TGTGCCAGCAGCCCGGATTCTAGCGGAGAGTACAATGAGCAGTTCTTC. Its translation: CASSPDSSGEYNEQFF.

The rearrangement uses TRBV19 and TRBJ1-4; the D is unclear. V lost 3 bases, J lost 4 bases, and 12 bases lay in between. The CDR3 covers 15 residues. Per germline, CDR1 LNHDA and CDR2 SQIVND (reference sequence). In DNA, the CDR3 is TGTGCCAGTAGTATTAACCGGGGTCTTAATGAAAAACTGTTTTTT. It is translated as CASSINRGLNEKLFF.

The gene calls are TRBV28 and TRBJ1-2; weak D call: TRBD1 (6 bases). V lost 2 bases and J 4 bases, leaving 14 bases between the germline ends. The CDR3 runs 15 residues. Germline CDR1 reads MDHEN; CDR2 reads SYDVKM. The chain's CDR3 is CASSLPNRASYGYTF. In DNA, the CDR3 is TGTGCCAGCAGTTTACCAAACAGGGCTTCCTATGGCTACACCTTC.